These T cell receptor beta chains were read from a single sample in a study of shared clonotypes between healthy human individuals. Clones were sequenced by immunoSEQ multiplex PCR, and TCRdb holds only the in-frame ones, with some missing. Of millions of clones in the sample, 90% to 95% were seen once. The sample comprised naive CD4+ T cells from PBMCs. The receptors come from a man aged 18 to 29 in good health. Some clones in this sample may be carry-over from other donors' samples. The CDR3 runs from the conserved cysteine through the conserved F or W. A D gene is named only where the DNA matches it firmly. Clone sizes are given selectively: once, few, many, or a class where the clone is expanded.

j_gene: TRBJ2-1; v_gene: TRBV5-1; d_gene: TRBD1; abundance: NA; CDR3nt: TGCGCCAGCAGCTCACCGGGACAGGAGCAGTTCTTC; CDR3aa: CASSSPGQEQFF
j_gene: TRBJ2-1; v_gene: TRBV28; d_gene: TRBD2; abundance: NA; CDR3nt: TGTGCCAGCAGTCCGGGACTAGCGGGTCGCAATGAGCAGTTCTTC; CDR3aa: CASSPGLAGRNEQFF
j_gene: TRBJ2-2; v_gene: TRBV27; d_gene: NA; abundance: NA; CDR3nt: TGTGCCAGCGGCCCCCTCCGTCCCGGGGAGCTGTTTTTT; CDR3aa: CASGPLRPGELFF
j_gene: TRBJ2-7; v_gene: TRBV4-2; d_gene: TRBD1; abundance: NA; CDR3nt: TGTGCCAGCAGCCGCACAGGGGCCTACGAGCAGTACTTC; CDR3aa: CASSRTGAYEQYF
j_gene: TRBJ2-5; v_gene: TRBV18; d_gene: NA; abundance: NA; CDR3nt: TGTGCCAGCTCACCACAGCGTGCCCAAGAGACCCAGTACTTC; CDR3aa: CASSPQRAQETQYF
j_gene: TRBJ1-3; v_gene: TRBV5-1; d_gene: NA; abundance: NA; CDR3nt: TGCGCCAGCAGCCCCACAGCGCCCGTTTCTGGAAACACCATATATTTT; CDR3aa: CASSPTAPVSGNTIYF
j_gene: TRBJ1-2; v_gene: TRBV4-1; d_gene: NA; abundance: NA; CDR3nt: TGCGCCAGCAGCCAAGATTGGCCAGGCTCCCATTATGGCTACACCTTC; CDR3aa: CASSQDWPGSHYGYTF
j_gene: TRBJ2-7; v_gene: TRBV5-4; d_gene: TRBD2; abundance: NA; CDR3nt: TGTGCCAGCAGCAAGACTAGCTTCGACGAGCAGTACTTC; CDR3aa: CASSKTSFDEQYF
j_gene: TRBJ2-2; v_gene: TRBV4-3; d_gene: NA; abundance: NA; CDR3nt: TGCGCCAGCAGCCACACCCAGAATTCCGGGGAGCTGTTTTTT; CDR3aa: CASSHTQNSGELFF
j_gene: TRBJ2-1; v_gene: TRBV11-3; d_gene: TRBD1; abundance: NA; CDR3nt: TGTGCCAGCAGCCGGGGACAGGTATACAATGAGCAGTTCTTC; CDR3aa: CASSRGQVYNEQFF
j_gene: TRBJ2-3; v_gene: TRBV25-1; d_gene: NA; abundance: NA; CDR3nt: TGTGCCAGCAGTGAATTCTGGTTTGGGGAGCGGGGCACAGATACGCAGTATTTT; CDR3aa: CASSEFWFGERGTDTQYF
j_gene: TRBJ2-3; v_gene: TRBV7-2; d_gene: NA; abundance: NA; CDR3nt: TGTGCCAGCAGCTCGAGCATAAGAACGGATACGCAGTATTTT; CDR3aa: CASSSSIRTDTQYF
j_gene: TRBJ2-5; v_gene: TRBV6-5; d_gene: NA; abundance: NA; CDR3nt: TGTGCCAGCAGTTACTCGCGGACGCAAGGGGAGACCCAGTACTTC; CDR3aa: CASSYSRTQGETQYF
j_gene: TRBJ1-4; v_gene: TRBV7-9; d_gene: TRBD1; abundance: NA; CDR3nt: TGTGCTACCCGTGGGACAGCTGCAACTAATGAAAAACTGTTTTTT; CDR3aa: CATRGTAATNEKLFF
j_gene: TRBJ2-7; v_gene: TRBV5-1; d_gene: TRBD2; abundance: NA; CDR3nt: TGCGCCAGCAGCTTCGGACTAGCTGATGATACCTACGAGCAGTACTTC; CDR3aa: CASSFGLADDTYEQYF
j_gene: TRBJ2-1; v_gene: TRBV5-4; d_gene: NA; abundance: NA; CDR3nt: TGTGCCAGCAGCTTGGTGGCGGACGGCTACAATGAGCAGTTCTTC; CDR3aa: CASSLVADGYNEQFF
j_gene: TRBJ1-2; v_gene: TRBV19; d_gene: TRBD1; abundance: NA; CDR3nt: TGTGCCAGTAGTATCCTTGGGACAGGGAACTATGGCTACACCTTC; CDR3aa: CASSILGTGNYGYTF
j_gene: TRBJ1-5; v_gene: TRBV5-1; d_gene: NA; abundance: NA; CDR3nt: TGCGCCAGCAGCTTGGAAGGGGGATGGCAGCCCCAGCATTTT; CDR3aa: CASSLEGGWQPQHF
j_gene: TRBJ2-2; v_gene: TRBV4-2; d_gene: NA; abundance: NA; CDR3nt: TGTGCCAGCAGCCAAGGGGGCCTCAACACCGGGGAGCTGTTTTTT; CDR3aa: CASSQGGLNTGELFF
j_gene: TRBJ1-4; v_gene: TRBV28; d_gene: NA; abundance: NA; CDR3nt: TGTGCCACCCAGCCGACTAATGAAAAACTGTTTTTT; CDR3aa: CATQPTNEKLFF
j_gene: TRBJ2-7; v_gene: TRBV7-2; d_gene: NA; abundance: NA; CDR3nt: TGTGCCAGCAGCTTAGACGCTACCCCCTCCTACGAGCAGTACTTC; CDR3aa: CASSLDATPSYEQYF
j_gene: TRBJ2-5; v_gene: TRBV5-1; d_gene: TRBD2; abundance: once; CDR3nt: TGCGCCAGCAGCGGTAGCGGGAGGTGGCAAGAGACCCAGTACTTC; CDR3aa: CASSGSGRWQETQYF
j_gene: TRBJ2-7; v_gene: TRBV15; d_gene: NA; abundance: NA; CDR3nt: TGTGCCACCAGCAGAGATGCCAGGGGATCCTACGAGCAGTACTTC; CDR3aa: CATSRDARGSYEQYF
j_gene: TRBJ1-1; v_gene: TRBV7-9; d_gene: NA; abundance: NA; CDR3nt: TGTGCCAGCAGCTTCGGGCGGCAAGGGGGCACTGAAGCTTTCTTT; CDR3aa: CASSFGRQGGTEAFF
j_gene: TRBJ2-5; v_gene: TRBV7-9; d_gene: NA; abundance: once; CDR3nt: TGTGCCAGCAGCTTAGTCAGAGGAGAGACCCAGTACTTC; CDR3aa: CASSLVRGETQYF
j_gene: TRBJ2-7; v_gene: TRBV2; d_gene: NA; abundance: NA; CDR3nt: TGTGCCAGCAGTGAAGCGACAGGTTATCGTTTCTACGAGCAGTACTTC; CDR3aa: CASSEATGYRFYEQYF
j_gene: TRBJ2-7; v_gene: TRBV30; d_gene: NA; abundance: NA; CDR3nt: TGTGCCTGGAGTCAGGGGGGCTACGAGCAGTACTTC; CDR3aa: CAWSQGGYEQYF
j_gene: TRBJ2-5; v_gene: TRBV9; d_gene: NA; abundance: NA; CDR3nt: TGTGCCAGCACCCCCCGGGGGCAGGGTCAAGAGACCCAGTACTTC; CDR3aa: CASTPRGQGQETQYF
j_gene: TRBJ1-2; v_gene: TRBV28; d_gene: NA; abundance: NA; CDR3nt: TGTGCCAGCAGTCCGGGGACCTGGGGCTACACCTTC; CDR3aa: CASSPGTWGYTF
j_gene: TRBJ2-5; v_gene: TRBV7-8; d_gene: NA; abundance: NA; CDR3nt: TGTGCCAGCAGCCCCGGGGGGCGGCAAGAGACCCAGTACTTC; CDR3aa: CASSPGGRQETQYF
j_gene: TRBJ2-1; v_gene: TRBV18; d_gene: TRBD2; abundance: NA; CDR3nt: TGTGCCAGCTCACCACGAACTAGCGGGAGAAATGAGCAGTTCTTC; CDR3aa: CASSPRTSGRNEQFF
j_gene: TRBJ2-7; v_gene: TRBV11-2; d_gene: NA; abundance: NA; CDR3nt: TGTGCCAGCAGCTTGTCGGCCAGCCAGTTTACCTACGAGCAGTACTTC; CDR3aa: CASSLSASQFTYEQYF
j_gene: TRBJ1-2; v_gene: TRBV28; d_gene: NA; abundance: NA; CDR3nt: TGTGCCAGCAGTTCCCCACTGAACTATGGCTACACCTTC; CDR3aa: CASSSPLNYGYTF
j_gene: TRBJ2-2; v_gene: TRBV7-2; d_gene: TRBD1; abundance: NA; CDR3nt: TGTGCCAGCAGCCATCCTCACGGGACAGCGAACACCGGGGAGCTGTTTTTT; CDR3aa: CASSHPHGTANTGELFF
j_gene: TRBJ2-7; v_gene: TRBV5-1; d_gene: TRBD1; abundance: NA; CDR3nt: TGCGCCAGCAGTGGACAGGGCTACGAGCAGTACTTC; CDR3aa: CASSGQGYEQYF
j_gene: TRBJ2-5; v_gene: TRBV11-2; d_gene: TRBD2; abundance: NA; CDR3nt: TGTGCCAGCAGCCCAGCGGGAGTAAGAGAGACCCAGTACTTC; CDR3aa: CASSPAGVRETQYF
j_gene: TRBJ2-3; v_gene: TRBV9; d_gene: NA; abundance: NA; CDR3nt: TGTGCCAGCAGCGTGGGGAGCTCAGATACGCAGTATTTT; CDR3aa: CASSVGSSDTQYF
j_gene: TRBJ2-7; v_gene: TRBV7-8; d_gene: TRBD1; abundance: NA; CDR3nt: TGTGCCAGCAGCTTAGAAGTGGTGACGGACAGGGACCCCTACGAGCAGTACTTC; CDR3aa: CASSLEVVTDRDPYEQYF
j_gene: TRBJ2-7; v_gene: TRBV7-9; d_gene: TRBD1; abundance: NA; CDR3nt: TGTGCCAGCAGCCCTCCTGACAGGGGGCGCACCGAGCAGTACTTC; CDR3aa: CASSPPDRGRTEQYF
j_gene: TRBJ2-3; v_gene: TRBV5-4; d_gene: NA; abundance: NA; CDR3nt: TGTGCCAGCAGCTTGGACCAGAGGGGCACAGATACGCAGTATTTT; CDR3aa: CASSLDQRGTDTQYF
j_gene: TRBJ2-7; v_gene: TRBV10-3; d_gene: NA; abundance: NA; CDR3nt: TGTGCCATCAGTGAGTCAGGAAGGGGTCGTAGCTACGAGCAGTACTTC; CDR3aa: CAISESGRGRSYEQYF
j_gene: TRBJ2-7; v_gene: TRBV5-5; d_gene: NA; abundance: NA; CDR3nt: TGTGCCAGCAGCTTGGAGGCTGGCAGGTCCTACGAGCAGTACTTC; CDR3aa: CASSLEAGRSYEQYF
j_gene: TRBJ2-3; v_gene: TRBV10-3; d_gene: NA; abundance: NA; CDR3nt: TGTGCCATCAGTGAAGGTGGAGTGGGAGATACGCAGTATTTT; CDR3aa: CAISEGGVGDTQYF
j_gene: TRBJ2-3; v_gene: TRBV11-1; d_gene: TRBD2; abundance: NA; CDR3nt: TGTGCCAGCAGTTCAGGACTAGCGGGAGGAGGGACAGATACGCAGTATTTT; CDR3aa: CASSSGLAGGGTDTQYF
j_gene: TRBJ1-2; v_gene: TRBV5-1; d_gene: NA; abundance: NA; CDR3nt: TGCGCCAGCAGCGCCCAGGGTAACTATGGCTACACCTTC; CDR3aa: CASSAQGNYGYTF
j_gene: TRBJ2-7; v_gene: TRBV28; d_gene: NA; abundance: NA; CDR3nt: TGTGCCAGCAGTTTGGGTACCTACGAGCAGTACTTC; CDR3aa: CASSLGTYEQYF
j_gene: TRBJ2-5; v_gene: TRBV18; d_gene: NA; abundance: NA; CDR3nt: TGTGCCAGCTCACCAATGGGCAGGGTCCCCCCCAGCCAAGAGACCCAGTACTTC; CDR3aa: CASSPMGRVPPSQETQYF
j_gene: TRBJ1-1; v_gene: TRBV11-1; d_gene: NA; abundance: NA; CDR3nt: TGTGCCAGCAGCCCCCCTTGGGAGCGGTCACGCGAAGCTTTCTTT; CDR3aa: CASSPPWERSREAFF